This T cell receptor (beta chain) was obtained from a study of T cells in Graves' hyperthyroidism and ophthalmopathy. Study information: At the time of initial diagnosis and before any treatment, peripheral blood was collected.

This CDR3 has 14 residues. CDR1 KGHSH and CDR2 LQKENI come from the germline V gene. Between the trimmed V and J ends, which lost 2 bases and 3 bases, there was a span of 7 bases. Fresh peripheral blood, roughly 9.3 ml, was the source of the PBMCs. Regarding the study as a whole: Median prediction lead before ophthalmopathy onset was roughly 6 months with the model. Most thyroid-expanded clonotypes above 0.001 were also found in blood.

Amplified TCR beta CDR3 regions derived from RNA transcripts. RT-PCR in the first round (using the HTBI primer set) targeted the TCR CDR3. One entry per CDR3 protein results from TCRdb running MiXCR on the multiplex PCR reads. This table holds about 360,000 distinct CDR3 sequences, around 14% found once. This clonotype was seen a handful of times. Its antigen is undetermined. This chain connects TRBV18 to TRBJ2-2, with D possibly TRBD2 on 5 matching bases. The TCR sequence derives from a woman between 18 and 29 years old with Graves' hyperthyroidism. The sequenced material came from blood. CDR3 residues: CASSPADYTGELFF. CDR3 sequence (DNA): TGTGCCAGCTCACCAGCGGACTACACCGGGGAGCTGTTTTTT.